This T cell receptor (beta chain) originates from a study of blood T cells in healthy people across ages. Notes on the study in general: The CMV status of each donor remained undetermined, and this could have confounded shifts in expanded clonotypes.

Using a J-beta primer mix together with a sample-barcoded 5' primer, a second PCR was run for roughly 6 to 11 cycles. One entry per CDR3 protein results from TCRdb running MiXCR on the 5' RACE reads. The sample has roughly 1,300,000 distinct CDR3 sequences; approximately 60% are singletons. Each sample yielded at least 6 million isolated PBMCs. CDR1 is MGHDK, CDR2 SYGVNS, per germline. The CDR3 length is 16 residues. Trimming shortened V by 2 bases and J by 4 bases, and 12 bases separated the two germline ends. Comment on this clonotype: No antigen is known for it.

Sequencing input: blood. This receptor was taken from a man between 18 and 29 years old in good health. This chain connects TRBV25-1 to TRBJ1-6; tentative D call: TRBD1 (5 bases). CDR3: CASSEVGRGYNSPLHF. Here the CDR3 DNA reads TGTGCCAGCAGTGAAGTGGGACGGGGGTATAATTCACCCCTCCACTTT.